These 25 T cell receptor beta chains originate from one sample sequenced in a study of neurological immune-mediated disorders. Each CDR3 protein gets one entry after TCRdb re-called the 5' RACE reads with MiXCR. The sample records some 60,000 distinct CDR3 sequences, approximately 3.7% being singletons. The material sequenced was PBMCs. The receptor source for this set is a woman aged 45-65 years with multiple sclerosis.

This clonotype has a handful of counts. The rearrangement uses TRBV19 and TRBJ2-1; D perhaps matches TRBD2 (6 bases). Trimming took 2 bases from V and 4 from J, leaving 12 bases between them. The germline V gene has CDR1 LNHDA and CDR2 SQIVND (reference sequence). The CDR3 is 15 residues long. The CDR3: CASSIRLATYNEQFF. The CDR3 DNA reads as TGTGCCAGTAGTATAAGGCTAGCGACGTACAATGAGCAGTTCTTC.

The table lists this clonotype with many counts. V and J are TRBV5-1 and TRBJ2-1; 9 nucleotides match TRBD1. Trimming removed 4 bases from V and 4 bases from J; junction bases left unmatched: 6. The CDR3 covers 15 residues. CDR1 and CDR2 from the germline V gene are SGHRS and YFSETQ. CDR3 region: CASSQGQGRYNEQFF. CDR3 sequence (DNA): TGCGCCAGCAGCCAGGGACAGGGTCGATACAATGAGCAGTTCTTC.

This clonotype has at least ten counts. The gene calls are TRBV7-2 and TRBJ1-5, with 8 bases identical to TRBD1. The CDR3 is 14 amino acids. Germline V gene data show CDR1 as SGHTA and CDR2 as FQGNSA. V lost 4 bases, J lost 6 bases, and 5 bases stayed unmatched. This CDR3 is CASSYRQGSQPQHF. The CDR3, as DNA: TGTGCCAGCAGCTACCGACAGGGGAGTCAGCCCCAGCATTTT.

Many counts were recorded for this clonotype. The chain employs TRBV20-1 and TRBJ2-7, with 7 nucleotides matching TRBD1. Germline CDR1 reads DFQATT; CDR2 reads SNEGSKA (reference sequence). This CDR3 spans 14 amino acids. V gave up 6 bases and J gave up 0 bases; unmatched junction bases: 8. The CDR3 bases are TGCAGTGCCGTACAACCAGGGGGCTCCTACGAGCAGTACTTC. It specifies CSAVQPGGSYEQYF.

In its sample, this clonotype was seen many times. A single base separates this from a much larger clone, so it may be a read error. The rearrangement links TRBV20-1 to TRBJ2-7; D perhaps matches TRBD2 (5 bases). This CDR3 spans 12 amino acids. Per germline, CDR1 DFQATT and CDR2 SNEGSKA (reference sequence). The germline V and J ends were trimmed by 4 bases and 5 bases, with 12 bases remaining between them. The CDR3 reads CSATITSNEQYF. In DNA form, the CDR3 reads TGCAGTGCTACCATAACTAGTAACGAGCAGTACTTC.

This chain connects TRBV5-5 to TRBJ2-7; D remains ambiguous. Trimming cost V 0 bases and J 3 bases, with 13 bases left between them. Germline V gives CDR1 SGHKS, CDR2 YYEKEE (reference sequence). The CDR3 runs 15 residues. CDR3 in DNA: TGTGCCAGCAGCTTGGTGTTGACAACTAACTACGAGCAGTACTTC. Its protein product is CASSLVLTTNYEQYF.

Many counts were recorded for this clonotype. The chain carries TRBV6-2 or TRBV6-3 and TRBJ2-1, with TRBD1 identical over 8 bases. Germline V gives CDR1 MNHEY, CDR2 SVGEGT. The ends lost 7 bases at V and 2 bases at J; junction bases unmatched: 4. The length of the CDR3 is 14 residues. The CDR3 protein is CASTLQGAYNEQFF. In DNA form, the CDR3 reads TGTGCCAGCACCTTACAGGGGGCCTACAATGAGCAGTTCTTC.

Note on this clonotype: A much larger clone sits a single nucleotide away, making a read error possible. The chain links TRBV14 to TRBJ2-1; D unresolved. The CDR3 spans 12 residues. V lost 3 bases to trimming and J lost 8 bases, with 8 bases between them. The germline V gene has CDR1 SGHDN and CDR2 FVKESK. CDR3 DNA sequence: TGTGCCAGCAGCCAGACGGGTCATGAGCAGTTCTTC. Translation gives CASSQTGHEQFF.

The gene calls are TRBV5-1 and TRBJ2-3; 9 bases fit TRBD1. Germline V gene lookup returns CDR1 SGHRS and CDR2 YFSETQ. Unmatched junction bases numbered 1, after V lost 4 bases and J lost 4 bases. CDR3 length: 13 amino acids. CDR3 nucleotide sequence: TGCGCCAGCAGCAGACAGGGGGCAGATACGCAGTATTTT. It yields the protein CASSRQGADTQYF.

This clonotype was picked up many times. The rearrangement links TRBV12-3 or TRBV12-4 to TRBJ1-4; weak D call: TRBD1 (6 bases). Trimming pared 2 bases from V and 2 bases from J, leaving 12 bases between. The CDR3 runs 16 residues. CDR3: CASSLSGAGTNEKLFF. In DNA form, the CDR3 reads TGTGCCAGCAGTTTATCGGGGGCTGGTACTAATGAAAAACTGTTTTTT.

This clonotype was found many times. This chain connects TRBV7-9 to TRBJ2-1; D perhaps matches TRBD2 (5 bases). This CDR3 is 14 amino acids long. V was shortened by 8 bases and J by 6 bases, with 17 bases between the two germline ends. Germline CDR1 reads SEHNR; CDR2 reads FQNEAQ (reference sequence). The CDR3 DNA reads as TGTGCCAGCTCCCGAGAGGAGGCATTCAATGAGCAGTTCTTC. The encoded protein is CASSREEAFNEQFF.

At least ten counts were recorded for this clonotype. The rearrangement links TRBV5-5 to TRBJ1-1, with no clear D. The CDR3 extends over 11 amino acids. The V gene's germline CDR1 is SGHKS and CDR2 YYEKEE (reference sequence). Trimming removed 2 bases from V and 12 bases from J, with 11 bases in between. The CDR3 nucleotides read TGTGCCAGCAGCTTACATCTTGGAACTTTCTTT. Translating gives CASSLHLGTFF.

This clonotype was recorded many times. CDR3 sequence: CASKPGTSFFHEQYF. The CDR3 nucleotides read TGTGCCAGCAAGCCCGGGACTAGCTTCTTCCACGAGCAGTACTTC. V usage is TRBV2 and J usage is TRBJ2-7; 9 bases fit TRBD2. Germline lookup yields CDR1 SNHLY and CDR2 FYNNEI. This CDR3 has 15 residues. Trimming cost V 7 bases and J 5 bases; bases outside gene matches: 12.

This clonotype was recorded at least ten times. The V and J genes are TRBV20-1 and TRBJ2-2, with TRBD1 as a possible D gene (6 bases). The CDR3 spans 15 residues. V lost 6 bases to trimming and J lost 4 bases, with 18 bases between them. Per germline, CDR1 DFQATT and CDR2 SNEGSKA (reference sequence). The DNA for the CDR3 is TGCAGTGCCGAACAGGGTTCAGCGCGCACCGGGGAGCTGTTTTTT. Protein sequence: CSAEQGSARTGELFF.

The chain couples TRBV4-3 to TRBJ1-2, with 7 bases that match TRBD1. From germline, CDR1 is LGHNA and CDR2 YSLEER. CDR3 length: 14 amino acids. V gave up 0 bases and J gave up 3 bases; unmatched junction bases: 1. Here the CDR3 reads CASSQDRGYYGYTF. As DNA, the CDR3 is TGCGCCAGCAGCCAAGACAGGGGGTACTATGGCTACACCTTC.

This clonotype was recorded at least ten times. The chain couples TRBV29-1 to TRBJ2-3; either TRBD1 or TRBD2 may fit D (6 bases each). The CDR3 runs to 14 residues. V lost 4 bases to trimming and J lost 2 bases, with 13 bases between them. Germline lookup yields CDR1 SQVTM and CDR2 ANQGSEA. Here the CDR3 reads CSVVGGRSTDTQYF. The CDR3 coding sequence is TGCAGCGTTGTTGGGGGGCGGTCCACAGATACGCAGTATTTT.

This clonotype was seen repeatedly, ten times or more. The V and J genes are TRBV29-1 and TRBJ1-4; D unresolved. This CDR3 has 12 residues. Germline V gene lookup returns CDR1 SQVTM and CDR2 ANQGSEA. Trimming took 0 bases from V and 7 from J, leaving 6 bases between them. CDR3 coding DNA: TGCAGCGTTGAAGATGGCGGTGAAAAACTGTTTTTT. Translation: CSVEDGGEKLFF.

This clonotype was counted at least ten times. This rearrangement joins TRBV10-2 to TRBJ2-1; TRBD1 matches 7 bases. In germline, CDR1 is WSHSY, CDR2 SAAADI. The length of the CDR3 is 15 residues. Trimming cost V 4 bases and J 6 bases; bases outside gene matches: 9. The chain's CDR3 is CASSGKDRRPNEQFF. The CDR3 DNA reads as TGCGCCAGCAGTGGTAAGGACAGGAGACCCAATGAGCAGTTCTTC.

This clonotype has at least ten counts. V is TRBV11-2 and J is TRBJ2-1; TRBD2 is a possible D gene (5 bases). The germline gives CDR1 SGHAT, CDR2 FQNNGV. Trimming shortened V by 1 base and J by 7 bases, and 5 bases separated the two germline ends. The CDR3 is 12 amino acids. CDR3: CASSLAGNEQFF. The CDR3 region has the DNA TGTGCCAGCAGCTTAGCGGGGAATGAGCAGTTCTTC.

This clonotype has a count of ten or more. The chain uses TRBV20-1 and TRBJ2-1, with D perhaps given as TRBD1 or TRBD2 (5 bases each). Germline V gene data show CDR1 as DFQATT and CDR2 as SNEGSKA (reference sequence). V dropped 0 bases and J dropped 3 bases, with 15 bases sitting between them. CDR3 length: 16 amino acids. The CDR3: CSARDLGGRDYNEQFF. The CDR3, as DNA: TGCAGTGCTAGAGATCTTGGGGGTCGGGACTACAATGAGCAGTTCTTC.

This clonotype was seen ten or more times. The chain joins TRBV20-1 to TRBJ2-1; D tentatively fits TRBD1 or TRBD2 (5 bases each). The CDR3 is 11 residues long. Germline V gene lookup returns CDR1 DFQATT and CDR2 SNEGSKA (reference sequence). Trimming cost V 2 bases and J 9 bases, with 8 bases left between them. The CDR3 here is CSARFGGEQFF. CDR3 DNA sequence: TGCAGTGCTAGATTTGGGGGTGAGCAGTTCTTC.

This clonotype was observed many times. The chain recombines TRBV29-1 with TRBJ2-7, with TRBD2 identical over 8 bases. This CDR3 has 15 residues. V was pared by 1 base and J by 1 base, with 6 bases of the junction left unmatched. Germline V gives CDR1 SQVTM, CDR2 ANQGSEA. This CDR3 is CSVEGASGSSYEQYF. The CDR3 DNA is TGCAGCGTTGAAGGGGCTAGCGGGTCTTCCTACGAGCAGTACTTC.

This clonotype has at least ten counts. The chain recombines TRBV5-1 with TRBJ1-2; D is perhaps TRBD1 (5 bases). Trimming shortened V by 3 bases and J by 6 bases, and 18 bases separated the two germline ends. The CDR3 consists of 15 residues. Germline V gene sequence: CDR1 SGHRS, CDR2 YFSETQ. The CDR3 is CASSSSSWGENGYTF. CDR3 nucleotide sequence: TGCGCCAGCAGCTCCTCTTCGTGGGGGGAGAATGGCTACACCTTC. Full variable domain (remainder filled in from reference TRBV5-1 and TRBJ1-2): KAGVTQTPRYLIKTRGQQVTLSCSPISGHRSVSWYQQTPGQGLQFLFEYFSETQRNKGNFPGRFSGRQFSNSRSEMNVSTLELGDSALYLCASSSSSWGENGYTFGSGTRLTVV.

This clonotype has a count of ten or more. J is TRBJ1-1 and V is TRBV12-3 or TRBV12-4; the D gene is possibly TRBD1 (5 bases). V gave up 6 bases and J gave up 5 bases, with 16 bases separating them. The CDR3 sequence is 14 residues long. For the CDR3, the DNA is TGTGCCAGCAGCCACGGTGGTAGGGGTACTGAAGCTTTCTTT. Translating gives CASSHGGRGTEAFF.

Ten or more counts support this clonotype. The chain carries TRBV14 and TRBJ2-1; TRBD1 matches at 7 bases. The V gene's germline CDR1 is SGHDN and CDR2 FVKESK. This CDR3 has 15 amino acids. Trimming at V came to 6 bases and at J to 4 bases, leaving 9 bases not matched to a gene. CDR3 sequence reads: CASRSITGAYNEQFF. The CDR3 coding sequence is TGTGCCAGCAGGTCTATCACAGGGGCATACAATGAGCAGTTCTTC.